The 14 T cell receptor beta chains presented below share a single source sample, sequenced in a study of T cells after yellow fever vaccination. TCRdb recomputed calls from the 5' RACE reads with MiXCR, one row per CDR3 protein. The sample records 120,000 or so distinct CDR3 sequences, roughly 6.8% being singletons. This material consisted of CD4+ T cells sorted from PBMCs, taken about 41 days after the first yellow fever vaccination. These receptors were obtained from a man between 18 and 29 years old who received the YFV17D yellow fever vaccine.

This clonotype was recorded at least ten times. The rearrangement links TRBV4-1 to TRBJ2-2; D may be TRBD1 (6 bases). Germline-derived CDR1 and CDR2 are MGHRA and YSYEKL. Between the trimmed V and J ends, which lost 4 bases and 1 base, there was a span of 13 bases. The CDR3 is 16 residues long. The CDR3 nucleotides are TGCGCCAGCAGCCCAAGTGGGACACTGAACACCGGGGAGCTGTTTTTT. Translating it yields CASSPSGTLNTGELFF.

This clonotype was picked up a small number of times. The chain is built from TRBV19 and TRBJ2-3; 7 bases agree with TRBD1. V lost 3 bases to trimming and J lost 2 bases; unmatched junction nucleotides: 2. This CDR3 region has 14 residues. Germline CDR1 and CDR2: LNHDA and SQIVND (reference sequence). Written as DNA, the CDR3 is TGTGCCAGTAGTATCGGACAGGACACAGATACGCAGTATTTT. Translated: CASSIGQDTDTQYF.

This clonotype was counted only a few times. This chain uses TRBV5-1 with TRBJ2-5; perhaps TRBD2 as D (6 bases). In germline, CDR1 is SGHRS, CDR2 YFSETQ. The CDR3 is made up of 15 amino acids. Trimming cost V 5 bases and J 4 bases, with 18 bases left between them. CDR3 in DNA: TGCGCCAGCAGTTCCGGGGGTCGCTCGGCAGAGACCCAGTACTTC. Amino acid sequence: CASSSGGRSAETQYF. The full variable domain, with the rest looked up from reference TRBV5-1 and TRBJ2-5, is KAGVTQTPRYLIKTRGQQVTLSCSPISGHRSVSWYQQTPGQGLQFLFEYFSETQRNKGNFPGRFSGRQFSNSRSEMNVSTLELGDSALYLCASSSGGRSAETQYFGPGTRLLVL.

In its sample, this clonotype was seen many times. The chain has TRBV4-3 and TRBJ2-5; TRBD1 aligns across 7 bases. Germline V gene data show CDR1 as LGHNA and CDR2 as YSLEER. Trimming at V came to 0 bases and at J to 9 bases, leaving 7 bases not matched to a gene. The CDR3 spans 14 residues. CDR3 protein: CASSQDLTGSAQYF. For the CDR3, the DNA is TGCGCCAGCAGCCAAGACTTGACAGGGAGCGCCCAGTACTTC.

In its sample, this clonotype was seen many times. The V call is TRBV12-3 or TRBV12-4, the J call TRBJ1-4; tentative D call: TRBD1 (6 bases). V was trimmed by 5 bases and J by 3 bases, leaving 10 bases between them. This CDR3 has 14 residues. The CDR3 nucleotides are TGTGCCAGCAGTCCACAGGGACCTAATGAAAAACTGTTTTTT. It encodes CASSPQGPNEKLFF.

This clonotype was counted ten times or more. The rearrangement uses TRBV12-3 or TRBV12-4 and TRBJ1-2; TRBD1 aligns across 8 bases. This CDR3 has 16 amino acids. Trimming cost V 4 bases and J 2 bases; bases outside gene matches: 9. CDR3 loop: CASSYQGAGANYGYTF. The CDR3 nucleotides read TGTGCCAGCAGTTACCAGGGGGCCGGCGCCAACTATGGCTACACCTTC.

About this clonotype: A read error may be the cause here, since a much bigger clone is one base away. V is TRBV5-1 and J is TRBJ2-5; 7 positions agree with TRBD1. This CDR3 has 15 residues. Germline V gives CDR1 SGHRS, CDR2 YFSETQ. Trimming removed 4 bases from V and 5 bases from J; junction bases left unmatched: 11. The CDR3 bases are TGCGCCAGCAGCAAGTGGACAGGCCGATTCGAGACCCAGTACTTC. It encodes CASSKWTGRFETQYF.

In its sample, this clonotype was seen a few times. DNA of the CDR3: TGCGCCAGCAGCTTGGCCGTTTTGAGGAACACTGAAGCTTTCTTT. Residues: CASSLAVLRNTEAFF. V gene TRBV5-1 combines with J gene TRBJ1-1; no firm D call. The CDR3 contains 15 residues. Trimming removed 0 bases from V and 1 base from J, with 10 bases in between. Germline assignment: CDR1 SGHRS and CDR2 YFSETQ.

Of note for this clonotype: A much larger clone differs by one base, so this may be a read error. The chain joins TRBV5-1 to TRBJ2-2; no clear D. Germline lookup yields CDR1 SGHRS and CDR2 YFSETQ. The CDR3 consists of 15 residues. This CDR3 reads CGSSLAGLSTGELFF. As DNA, the CDR3 is TGCGGCAGCAGCTTGGCTGGGCTTTCGACCGGGGAGCTGTTTTTT.

This clonotype appeared a few times. The chain combines TRBV5-1 with TRBJ2-3; a possible D gene is TRBD1 (6 bases). The CDR3 is made up of 15 amino acids. The germline gives CDR1 SGHRS, CDR2 YFSETQ. The V end was cut by 4 bases, the J end by 8 bases, with 20 bases between. The CDR3 spells CASSPGTSTFGTQYF. DNA for the CDR3: TGCGCCAGCAGCCCAGGGACATCTACGTTTGGTACGCAGTATTTT. Supplemented by reference TRBV5-1 and TRBJ2-3, the full variable domain reads KAGVTQTPRYLIKTRGQQVTLSCSPISGHRSVSWYQQTPGQGLQFLFEYFSETQRNKGNFPGRFSGRQFSNSRSEMNVSTLELGDSALYLCASSPGTSTFGTQYFGPGTRLTVL.

The chain is built from TRBV7-9 and TRBJ2-2, with D hard to call. This CDR3 has 12 amino acids. CDR1 is SEHNR and CDR2 is FQNEAQ in the germline V gene (reference sequence). Trimming left V 7 bases short and J 3 bases short, with 6 bases between. As DNA, the CDR3 is TGTGCCAGCATCCCTGACACCGGGGAGCTGTTTTTT. It is translated as CASIPDTGELFF.

This clonotype appeared many times. The chain employs TRBV7-3 and TRBJ2-2, with 14 bases that match TRBD2. This CDR3 comprises 18 residues. Germline V lookup: CDR1 SGHTA, CDR2 FQGTGA. The V segment lost 4 bases and the J segment 4 bases; nucleotides outside the gene matches: 8. This CDR3 is CASSSMGLAGVPTGELFF. The CDR3 DNA sequence: TGTGCCAGCAGCTCCATGGGACTAGCGGGGGTGCCCACCGGGGAGCTGTTTTTT.

This clonotype was seen many times. The CDR3 loop reads CSVEDGGTDTQYF. The DNA of the CDR3 is TGCAGCGTTGAAGATGGGGGTACAGATACGCAGTATTTT. This chain joins TRBV29-1 and TRBJ2-3, with D possibly being TRBD1 or TRBD2 (5 bases each). V shed 0 bases and J shed 3 bases, with 7 bases lying between them. The CDR3 length is 13 residues. The germline CDR1 and CDR2 sequences are SQVTM and ANQGSEA.

This chain links TRBV6-5 with TRBJ1-6, with D unclear. The CDR3 extends over 13 amino acids. Germline CDR1 MNHEY, CDR2 SVGAGI. V gave up 3 bases and J gave up 10 bases, with 10 bases separating them. Here the CDR3 reads CASSYLGASPLHF. The CDR3 nucleotides are TGTGCCAGCAGTTATTTGGGTGCATCACCCCTCCACTTT.